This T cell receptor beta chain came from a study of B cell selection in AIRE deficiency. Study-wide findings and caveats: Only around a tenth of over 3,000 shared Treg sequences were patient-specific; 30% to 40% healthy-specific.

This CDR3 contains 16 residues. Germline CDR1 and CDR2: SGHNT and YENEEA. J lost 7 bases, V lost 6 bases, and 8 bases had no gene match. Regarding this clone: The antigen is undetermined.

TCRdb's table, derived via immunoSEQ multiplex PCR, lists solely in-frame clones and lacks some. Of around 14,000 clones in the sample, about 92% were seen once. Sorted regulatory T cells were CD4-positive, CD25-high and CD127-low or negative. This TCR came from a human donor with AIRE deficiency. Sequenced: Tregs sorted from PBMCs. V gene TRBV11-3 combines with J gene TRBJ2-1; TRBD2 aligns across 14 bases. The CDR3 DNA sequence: TGTGCCAGCAGTCCAGTGGGGACTAGCGGGAGAAATGAGCAGTTCTTC. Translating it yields CASSPVGTSGRNEQFF.